The 28 T cell receptor beta chains given below trace back to one sample, sequenced in a study of blood T cell repertoires in COVID-19. TCRdb keeps only in-frame clones here, not all; method: immunoSEQ multiplex PCR. This sample has about 71,000 clones, with about 82% found just once. The specimen sequenced was peripheral blood. The receptors originated from a man aged 50 to 60 with active COVID-19.

This chain links TRBV5-1 with TRBJ1-2, with D tentatively TRBD1 (6 bases). V lost 4 bases and J lost 0, with 16 bases in between. Germline V CDR1 and CDR2: SGHRS, YFSETQ. CDR3 length: 16 amino acids. CDR3 in DNA: TGCGCCAGCAGCCGCACGGGACAACGAGCTAACTATGGCTACACCTTC. This codes for CASSRTGQRANYGYTF.

The CDR3 reads CASSYSGAKHEQYV. DNA of the CDR3: TGTGCCAGCAGTTACTCGGGGGCAAAGCACGAGCAGTACGTC. The chain joins TRBV6-6 to TRBJ2-7; tentatively, D is TRBD1 (6 bases). The CDR3 covers 14 residues. Germline assignment: CDR1 MNHNY and CDR2 SVGAGI (reference sequence). Deletions cut 0 bases from V and 5 bases from J, with 11 bases between.

V usage is TRBV5-8 and J usage is TRBJ2-1, with TRBD1 identical over 7 bases. This CDR3 has 18 residues. The ends lost 5 bases at V and 3 bases at J; junction bases unmatched: 17. Germline CDR1 and CDR2: SGHTS and YDEGEE. The CDR3 here is CASRGRDRVTLYYNEQFF. The CDR3 nucleotides are TGTGCCAGCAGAGGCCGGGACAGAGTTACCCTTTACTACAATGAGCAGTTCTTC.

This sequence joins TRBV7-9 and TRBJ2-3, with D possibly being TRBD2 (6 bases). This CDR3 region has 15 residues. Per germline, CDR1 SEHNR and CDR2 FQNEAQ (reference sequence). With 5 bases removed from V and 6 bases from J, the gap between germline ends came to 18 bases. CDR3 in DNA: TGTGCCAGCAGCACCCGGGACTGGGACTCGGATACGCAGTATTTT. This codes for CASSTRDWDSDTQYF.

The rearrangement links TRBV6-5 to TRBJ1-2, with 10 bases lining up with TRBD1. Germline V gene sequence: CDR1 MNHEY, CDR2 SVGAGI. V was clipped by 4 bases and J by 2 bases; unmatched bases: 1. The CDR3 runs 14 residues. CDR3 in amino acids: CASSSGQGNYGYTF. The CDR3 DNA is TGTGCCAGCAGTTCGGGACAGGGGAACTATGGCTACACCTTC.

The chain is built from TRBV12-5 and TRBJ2-3, with 7 bases identical to TRBD2. The trim removed 4 bases at V and 4 bases at J, leaving 2 bases unmatched. The CDR3 length is 13 residues. Germline-derived CDR1 and CDR2 are LGHNT and FRNRAP. In nucleotides, the CDR3 is TGTGCTAGTGGTTCTAGCGGCGCAGATACGCAGTATTTT. Translating it yields CASGSSGADTQYF. The entire variable domain, with the rest obtained from reference TRBV12-5 and TRBJ2-3, is as follows: DARVTQTPRHKVTEMGQEVTMRCQPILGHNTVFWYRQTMMQGLELLAYFRNRAPLDDSGMPKDRFSAEMPDATLATLKIQPSEPRDSAVYFCASGSSGADTQYFGPGTRLTVL.

The chain joins TRBV20-1 to TRBJ2-3; D is perhaps TRBD2 (6 bases). V was trimmed by 3 bases and J by 1 base, leaving 14 bases between them. The V gene's germline CDR1 is DFQATT and CDR2 SNEGSKA (reference sequence). The CDR3 spans 15 residues. The CDR3 loop is CSASVRERGTDTQYF. CDR3 DNA: TGCAGTGCTAGTGTGCGGGAACGTGGCACAGATACGCAGTATTTT.

V usage is TRBV6-5 and J usage is TRBJ1-1; D is unresolved. The CDR3 contains 15 residues. Trimming shortened V by 6 bases and J by 0 bases, and 14 bases separated the two germline ends. Germline V gene lookup returns CDR1 MNHEY and CDR2 SVGAGI. CDR3 in DNA: TGTGCCAGCAGGGCCCTAGAGGGTGTGAACACTGAAGCTTTCTTT. This gives the protein CASRALEGVNTEAFF.

The chain combines TRBV28 with TRBJ1-6; D is unclear. Germline lookup yields CDR1 MDHEN and CDR2 SYDVKM. V was clipped by 3 bases and J by 8 bases, with 8 bases between them. The CDR3 is 13 residues long. CDR3 loop: CASSLGSYSPLHF. The DNA for the CDR3 is TGTGCCAGCAGTTTGGGGAGCTATTCACCCCTCCACTTT.

The rearrangement joins TRBV7-3 to TRBJ2-4, with 9 bases lining up with TRBD1. The CDR3 runs to 15 residues. Germline V gene lookup returns CDR1 SGHTA and CDR2 FQGTGA. V shed 5 bases and J 8 bases; nucleotides not matched to a gene: 10. The CDR3 DNA reads TGTGCCAGCAGCCCCGCCGGGACAGGGAGGGACATTCAGTACTTC. The encoded protein is CASSPAGTGRDIQYF.

The chain couples TRBV27 to TRBJ2-3, with a possible D match to TRBD1 (5 bases). Per the germline V gene, CDR1 is MNHEY and CDR2 is SMNVEV (reference sequence). Trimming cost V 0 bases and J 5 bases, with 6 bases left between them. There are 13 residues in the CDR3. DNA for the CDR3: TGTGCCAGCAGTTTATCTCAGGGAGATACGCAGTATTTT. Protein: CASSLSQGDTQYF.

The chain couples TRBV28 to TRBJ2-7, with 10 positions matching TRBD1. Trimming cost V 1 base and J 3 bases; bases outside gene matches: 6. The V gene's germline CDR1 is MDHEN and CDR2 SYDVKM. This CDR3 is built from 16 residues. CDR3 loop: CASSLSGTGVLYEQYV. Written as DNA, the CDR3 is TGTGCCAGCAGTTTATCCGGGACAGGGGTTCTCTACGAGCAGTACGTC.

On this clone: The identical CDR3 is also encoded by other nucleotide sequences in the sample. V is TRBV12-3 or TRBV12-4 and J is TRBJ1-1; 7 nucleotides align to TRBD1. The CDR3 covers 13 residues. The V gene end was trimmed by 4 bases and the J gene end by 2 bases; junction bases not matched to a gene: 1. CDR3 DNA: TGTGCCAGCAGTTGGACAGGTAACACTGAAGCTTTCTTT. Protein sequence: CASSWTGNTEAFF.

CDR3 sequence (DNA): TGTGCCAGCAGCCGATCAGGAGGTACAGCTAATGAAAAACTGTTTTTT. This translates into CASSRSGGTANEKLFF. The chain carries TRBV4-2 and TRBJ1-4, with D unclear. V was trimmed by 4 bases and J by 3 bases, leaving 15 bases between them. The CDR3 extends over 16 amino acids. Germline CDR1 is LGHNA and CDR2 is YNFKEQ.

The chain has TRBV18 and TRBJ2-1; TRBD2 is a possible D gene (5 bases). Per germline, CDR1 KGHSH and CDR2 LQKENI. Trimming pared 6 bases from V and 6 bases from J, leaving 18 bases between. The CDR3 loop spans 15 amino acids. The CDR3 region is CASSHVGESGNEQFF. The CDR3 bases are TGTGCCAGCTCCCACGTCGGGGAGTCCGGCAATGAGCAGTTCTTC.

CDR3 nucleotide sequence: TGTGCCAGCAGTGAGACCGTAGCGGGAGGGGTGGCAGATACGCAGTATTTT. This sequence encodes CASSETVAGGVADTQYF. The chain employs TRBV6-1 and TRBJ2-3, with TRBD2 matching 11 bases. J gave up 4 bases and V 3 bases, and 9 bases lay outside the gene matches. Germline V CDR1 and CDR2: MNHNS, SASEGT. The CDR3 runs 17 residues.

V usage is TRBV5-5 and J usage is TRBJ1-2; no reliable D call. CDR3 size: 15 residues. Germline V gene lookup returns CDR1 SGHKS and CDR2 YYEKEE (reference sequence). Trimming took 7 bases from V and 8 from J, leaving 24 bases between them. CDR3 sequence (DNA): TGTGCCAGCGCCCTCCTCGACTCTTTTGGAGGGGGCTACACCTTC. It is translated as CASALLDSFGGGYTF.

The V call is TRBV3-1 (or the pseudogene TRBV3-2), the J call TRBJ1-1; D ambiguous. CDR3 size: 13 residues. Trimming took off 1 base at V and 8 bases at J, with 11 bases between the two ends. Germline values: CDR1 LGHDT, CDR2 YNNKEL (reference sequence). Here the CDR3 DNA reads TGTGCCAGCAGCCAAGGTGAGGCAGCCGAAGCTTTCTTT. Translation: CASSQGEAAEAFF.

V usage is TRBV9 and J usage is TRBJ1-3, with D possibly being TRBD1 (5 bases). Germline CDR1 SGDLS, CDR2 YYNGEE. Trimming left V 3 bases short and J 4 bases short, with 14 bases between. The CDR3 covers 15 residues. For the CDR3, the DNA is TGTGCCAGCAGCGCTCGACAGCCCCCCGGAAACACCATATATTTT. Its protein is CASSARQPPGNTIYF.

CDR3 region: CASKGFEGSNQPQHF. The CDR3 coding sequence is TGTGCCAGCAAGGGTTTTGAGGGTAGCAATCAGCCCCAGCATTTT. The chain employs TRBV6-6 and TRBJ1-5; D uncertain. CDR3 length: 15 amino acids. Trimming stripped 7 bases from V and 0 bases from J, with 13 bases between. The germline V gene has CDR1 MNHNY and CDR2 SVGAGI (reference sequence).

The chain employs TRBV19 and TRBJ2-1; 8 positions agree with TRBD2. CDR3 length: 15 residues. V dropped 3 bases and J dropped 3; count of bases not matched to a gene: 4. In germline, CDR1 is LNHDA, CDR2 SQIVND (reference sequence). The CDR3, as DNA: TGTGCCAGTAGTATGTGGAGCGGGAGCTACAATGAGCAGTTCTTC. This sequence encodes CASSMWSGSYNEQFF.

The chain has TRBV19 and TRBJ1-1; perhaps TRBD1 as D (6 bases). Germline V gene sequence: CDR1 LNHDA, CDR2 SQIVND (reference sequence). V lost 7 bases and J 5 bases, leaving 20 bases between the germline ends. The length of the CDR3 is 15 residues. The CDR3 sequence is CASTSGGAPRTEAFF. The CDR3, as DNA: TGTGCCAGTACTTCCGGGGGGGCCCCGAGGACTGAAGCTTTCTTT.

V is TRBV14 and J is TRBJ2-6, with D possibly matching TRBD1 (5 bases). Trimming pared 4 bases from V and 2 bases from J, leaving 24 bases between. This CDR3 spans 20 amino acids. In germline, CDR1 is SGHDN, CDR2 FVKESK. Here the CDR3 reads CASSPKDIWSPRAGANVLTF. DNA of the CDR3: TGTGCCAGCAGCCCCAAGGACATATGGAGCCCTAGAGCTGGGGCCAACGTCCTGACTTTC.

J is TRBJ2-5 and V is TRBV7-9; possible D gene TRBD2, 6 bases. Germline V gene sequence: CDR1 SEHNR, CDR2 FQNEAQ (reference sequence). V lost 8 bases and J lost 5, with 12 bases in between. This CDR3 contains 12 residues. CDR3 region: CASLIRGETQYF. CDR3 in DNA: TGTGCCAGCCTAATTCGGGGGGAGACCCAGTACTTC.

The CDR3 sequence: CASSSRTGGGTEAFF. As DNA, the CDR3 is TGCGCCAGCAGCTCCCGGACAGGGGGTGGCACTGAAGCTTTCTTT. The chain has TRBV5-1 and TRBJ1-1, with 10 bases aligning to TRBD1. Trimming removed 3 bases from V and 4 bases from J; junction bases left unmatched: 6. Germline values: CDR1 SGHRS, CDR2 YFSETQ. The CDR3 contains 15 residues.

The chain couples TRBV4-1 to TRBJ1-2; TRBD1 agrees at 10 bases. Unmatched junction bases numbered 15, after V lost 5 bases and J lost 6 bases. There are 17 residues in the CDR3. Per germline, CDR1 MGHRA and CDR2 YSYEKL. The CDR3 bases are TGCGCCAGCAGCAAAGGAGGACAGGGGGTTCTGATAGATGGCTACACCTTC. This translates into CASSKGGQGVLIDGYTF.

Within the sample, this clone is medium-sized (0.01 to 0.1%). The gene calls are TRBV4-1 and TRBJ1-2, with 11 bases that match TRBD1. Germline V CDR1 and CDR2: MGHRA, YSYEKL. V was pared by 2 bases and J by 4 bases, with 6 bases of the junction left unmatched. CDR3 size: 16 residues. CDR3 region: CASSQSGTGGFYGYTF. For the CDR3, the DNA is TGCGCCAGCAGCCAAAGTGGGACAGGGGGATTCTATGGCTACACCTTC.

The chain has TRBV9 and TRBJ1-6; a weak D match, TRBD1 (6 bases). Trimming took 2 bases from V and 7 from J, leaving 7 bases between them. Germline assignment: CDR1 SGDLS and CDR2 YYNGEE. This CDR3 contains 13 residues. In DNA, the CDR3 is TGTGCCAGCAGCGTCACAGGGAATTCACCCCTCCACTTT. Translation gives CASSVTGNSPLHF.